The T cell receptor (beta chain) described here comes from a study of blood T cell repertoires in COVID-19. As for the study in general: The cDNA or gDNA used as material had been derived from T cells, B-cell-depleted T cells, or PBMCs.

The repertoire was sequenced with immunoSEQ multiplex PCR; TCRdb's copy has only in-frame clones and lacks some. This table holds about 190,000 clones, about four fifths found once. In its sample, this clone was seen a few times. The CDR3 loop spans 12 amino acids. The germline CDR1 and CDR2 sequences are SQVTM and ANQGSEA. Trimming removed 3 bases at V and 12 bases at J, with 15 bases between. V and J are TRBV29-1 and TRBJ2-1, with D maybe TRBD1 (5 bases). The sequence derives from a man aged 60 to 69 with acute or convalescent COVID-19. Sequencing input: peripheral blood. The CDR3 sequence: CSVDLQAVGQFF. The CDR3 DNA sequence: TGCAGCGTTGATCTACAGGCGGTGGGGCAGTTCTTC.